The 20 T cell receptor beta chains below come from one sample, sequenced in a study of cytomegalovirus exposure and HLA in healthy donors. Primers: 60 Vbeta forward and 13 Jbeta reverse. Clones were sequenced by immunoSEQ multiplex PCR, and TCRdb holds only the in-frame ones, with some missing. The sample holds 110,000 to 150,000 clones; approximately 70% are singletons and the top ten take roughly 2%. Material for sequencing was PBMCs. These receptor sequences come from a woman aged 55-70 years in good health and CMV-seropositive.

The chain links TRBV25-1 to TRBJ1-2; 9 bases are shared with TRBD1. Germline V gene lookup returns CDR1 MGHDK and CDR2 SYGVNS. The V gene end was trimmed by 8 bases and the J gene end by 7 bases; junction bases not matched to a gene: 11. The CDR3 covers 14 residues. CDR3 loop: CASGGTGLVSGYTF. The CDR3 DNA follows: TGTGCCAGCGGCGGGACAGGGCTTGTTTCTGGCTACACCTTC.

This chain uses TRBV2 with TRBJ2-7, with TRBD2 matching over 9 bases. CDR1 is SNHLY and CDR2 is FYNNEI in the germline V gene. The CDR3 totals 15 residues. Trimming removed 7 bases from V and 2 bases from J; junction bases left unmatched: 9. CDR3 DNA sequence: TGTGCCAGCACCGGGACCGGGACTAGCACCTACGAGCAGTACTTC. This translates into CASTGTGTSTYEQYF.

The rearrangement links TRBV5-1 to TRBJ1-2, with TRBD1 matching 11 bases. Trimming removed 4 bases from V and 4 bases from J; junction bases left unmatched: 12. The V gene's germline CDR1 is SGHRS and CDR2 YFSETQ. The CDR3 has 17 residues. The CDR3 sequence: CASSLFAGTGGPYGYTF. In DNA form, the CDR3 reads TGCGCCAGCAGCCTATTTGCCGGGACAGGGGGGCCCTATGGCTACACCTTC.

The V and J genes are TRBV28 and TRBJ1-5, with D unresolved. The CDR3 spans 15 residues. V shed 6 bases and J shed 4 bases, with 16 bases lying between them. Per the germline V gene, CDR1 is MDHEN and CDR2 is SYDVKM. CDR3 sequence reads: CASSFTGRNNQPQHF. The DNA of the CDR3 is TGTGCCAGCAGCTTTACCGGGAGGAATAATCAGCCCCAGCATTTT.

The count of this clone is one. This chain uses TRBV6-5 with TRBJ1-4, with 8 bases lining up with TRBD1. This CDR3 contains 14 residues. The germline CDR1 and CDR2 sequences are MNHEY and SVGAGI. With 6 bases clipped from V and 6 bases from J, the junction kept 6 bases outside the gene matches. CDR3 DNA sequence: TGTGCCAGCAGATTACAGGGGGGAGATGAAAAACTGTTTTTT. It codes for CASRLQGGDEKLFF.

The gene calls are TRBV29-1 and TRBJ2-2; the match to TRBD2 covers 7 bases. The ends lost 3 bases at V and 6 bases at J; junction bases unmatched: 7. The germline CDR1 and CDR2 sequences are SQVTM and ANQGSEA. The CDR3 runs to 14 residues. CDR3: CSVDGLEGAGELFF. As DNA, the CDR3 is TGCAGCGTTGATGGACTAGAAGGCGCCGGGGAGCTGTTTTTT.

The chain carries TRBV12-2 and TRBJ1-5; the DNA was not used to check the table's D call, TRBD1. TRBV12-2 is a documented pseudogene. The CDR3 is 16 amino acids. This chain's CDR3 is CASRFRTGFSNQPQHF. The DNA for the CDR3 is TGTGCAAGTCGCTTCCGGACAGGGTTTAGCAATCAGCCCCAGCATTTT.

J is TRBJ1-1 and V is TRBV7-9; D remains unclear. This CDR3 contains 13 residues. CDR1 and CDR2 from the germline V gene are SEHNR and FQNEAQ (reference sequence). V was pared by 8 bases and J by 8 bases, with 18 bases between. The CDR3 region has the DNA TGTGCCAGCGTACGTTTAGAAACCACGGAAGCTTTCTTT. This translates into CASVRLETTEAFF.

This CDR3 is CASSMAGQGAGEQYF. The CDR3 coding sequence is TGTGCCAGCAGCATGGCGGGACAGGGGGCAGGGGAGCAGTACTTC. The chain couples TRBV27 to TRBJ2-7; 12 bases match TRBD1. V was pared by 6 bases and J by 7 bases, with 10 bases of the junction left unmatched. The CDR3 consists of 15 residues. The germline V gene has CDR1 MNHEY and CDR2 SMNVEV (reference sequence).

A few counts support this clone. The rearrangement uses TRBV5-1 and TRBJ2-1; 9 bases align to TRBD2. The V gene end was trimmed by 0 bases and the J gene end by 3 bases; junction bases not matched to a gene: 4. Germline loops: CDR1 SGHRS, CDR2 YFSETQ. The CDR3 length is 16 residues. CDR3 sequence reads: CASSLAETSGYNEQFF. The CDR3 DNA follows: TGCGCCAGCAGCTTGGCCGAGACTAGCGGCTACAATGAGCAGTTCTTC.

This clone was recorded only once. The gene calls are TRBV6-1 and TRBJ2-1; the match to TRBD1 covers 8 bases. This CDR3 region has 16 residues. V trimming: 4 bases; J trimming: 9 bases; junction bases outside the gene matches: 14. Germline V gene data show CDR1 as MNHNS and CDR2 as SASEGT. The CDR3 bases are TGTGCCAGCAGTGTAGAGAGACAGGGGCGGAGGGGTGAGCAGTTCTTC. Its protein is CASSVERQGRRGEQFF.

The J gene is TRBJ1-5, the V gene TRBV6-5; no definite D call. The CDR3 contains 13 residues. V was clipped by 6 bases and J by 1 base, with 7 bases between them. Germline V gene sequence: CDR1 MNHEY, CDR2 SVGAGI. The CDR3 DNA sequence: TGTGCCAGCAGGGGCGGGAGCAATCAGCCCCAGCATTTT. Translated: CASRGGSNQPQHF.

The V and J genes are TRBV5-1 and TRBJ2-3, with TRBD1 matching over 7 bases. This CDR3 is built from 14 residues. Germline values: CDR1 SGHRS, CDR2 YFSETQ. After removal of 4 bases from V and 2 bases from J, the junction contained 4 bases not matched to a gene. Here the CDR3 reads CASSRDSSTDTQYF. The DNA for the CDR3 is TGCGCCAGCAGCCGGGACAGCTCCACAGATACGCAGTATTTT.

V is TRBV7-9 and J is TRBJ1-1; 7 bases map to TRBD1. The V segment lost 9 bases and the J segment 11 bases; nucleotides outside the gene matches: 15. The CDR3 totals 13 residues. Per the germline V gene, CDR1 is SEHNR and CDR2 is FQNEAQ (reference sequence). The DNA for the CDR3 is TGTGCCAGTAAACTCGGACAGGACCGGGGTGCTTTCTTT. This sequence encodes CASKLGQDRGAFF. Based on the CDR3 plus reference TRBV7-9 and TRBJ1-1, the full variable domain is DTGVSQNPRHKITKRGQNVTFRCDPISEHNRLYWYRQTLGQGPEFLTYFQNEAQLEKSRLLSDRFSAERPKGSFSTLEIQRTEQGDSAMYLCASKLGQDRGAFFGQGTRLTVV.

The chain recombines TRBV19 with TRBJ1-1, with 9 bases matching TRBD1. CDR3 size: 18 residues. J gave up 1 base and V 5 bases, and 14 bases lay outside the gene matches. The germline gives CDR1 LNHDA, CDR2 SQIVND (reference sequence). The CDR3 is CASSLIPGQGGKNTEAFF. For the CDR3, the DNA is TGTGCCAGTAGTTTAATCCCGGGACAGGGAGGAAAGAACACTGAAGCTTTCTTT.

The chain is built from TRBV5-1 and TRBJ1-1; D is ambiguous. The CDR3 consists of 13 residues. V was cut by 1 base and J by 1 base, with 5 bases left in between. Germline CDR1 SGHRS, CDR2 YFSETQ. DNA for the CDR3: TGCGCCAGCAGCTTGTCCAGGAACACTGAAGCTTTCTTT. It yields the protein CASSLSRNTEAFF. The full variable domain, its missing parts supplied by reference TRBV5-1 and TRBJ1-1, is KAGVTQTPRYLIKTRGQQVTLSCSPISGHRSVSWYQQTPGQGLQFLFEYFSETQRNKGNFPGRFSGRQFSNSRSEMNVSTLELGDSALYLCASSLSRNTEAFFGQGTRLTVV.

The J gene is TRBJ2-7, the V gene TRBV2; maybe TRBD2 (6 bases). Trimming cost V 5 bases and J 0 bases, with 11 bases left between them. The V gene's germline CDR1 is SNHLY and CDR2 FYNNEI. This CDR3 is built from 14 residues. The CDR3 loop reads CASSSSSVSYEQYF. The CDR3 DNA reads TGTGCCAGCAGTAGCTCTAGCGTCTCCTACGAGCAGTACTTC.

This chain uses TRBV28 with TRBJ1-5, with D hard to call. Germline CDR1 and CDR2: MDHEN and SYDVKM. Trimming shortened V by 3 bases and J by 5 bases, and 5 bases separated the two germline ends. The CDR3 consists of 12 residues. The CDR3 sequence is CASSFSDQPQHF. Here the CDR3 DNA reads TGTGCCAGCAGTTTCTCCGATCAGCCCCAGCATTTT. The full variable domain, in which reference TRBV28 and TRBJ1-5 provide the parts outside the CDR3, is DVKVTQSSRYLVKRTGEKVFLECVQDMDHENMFWYRQDPGLGLRLIYFSYDVKMKEKGDIPEGYSVSREKKERFSLILESASTNQTSMYLCASSFSDQPQHFGDGTRLSIL.

This chain joins TRBV5-4 and TRBJ1-1; TRBD1 is a possible D gene (6 bases). V lost 0 bases and J lost 9, with 15 bases in between. The CDR3 covers 14 residues. In germline, CDR1 is SGHNT, CDR2 YYREEE (reference sequence). The DNA for the CDR3 is TGTGCCAGCAGCTTGGTGGCAGGGGCCCCCCAAGCTTTCTTT. Amino acids: CASSLVAGAPQAFF.

J is TRBJ1-1 and V is TRBV10-2, with 7 bases that match TRBD1. CDR3 length: 13 residues. Germline CDR1 WSHSY, CDR2 SAAADI. V was pared by 5 bases and J by 3 bases, with 3 bases of the junction left unmatched. The CDR3 loop reads CASSRGLDTEAFF. Written as DNA, the CDR3 is TGCGCCAGCAGTAGGGGGCTTGACACTGAAGCTTTCTTT.